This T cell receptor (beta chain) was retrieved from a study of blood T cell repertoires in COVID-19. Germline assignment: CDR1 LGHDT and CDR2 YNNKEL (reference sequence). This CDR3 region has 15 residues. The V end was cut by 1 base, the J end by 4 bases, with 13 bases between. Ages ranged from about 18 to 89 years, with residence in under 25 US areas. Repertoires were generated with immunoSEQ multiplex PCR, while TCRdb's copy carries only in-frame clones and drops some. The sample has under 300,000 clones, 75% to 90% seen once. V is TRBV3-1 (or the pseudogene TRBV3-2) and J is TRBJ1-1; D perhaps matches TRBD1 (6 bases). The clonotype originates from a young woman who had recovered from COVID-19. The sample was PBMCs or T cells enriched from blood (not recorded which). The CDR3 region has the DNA TGTGCCAGCAGCCAAGGCAGGGGCCGAAGCACTGAAGCTTTCTTT. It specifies CASSQGRGRSTEAFF.